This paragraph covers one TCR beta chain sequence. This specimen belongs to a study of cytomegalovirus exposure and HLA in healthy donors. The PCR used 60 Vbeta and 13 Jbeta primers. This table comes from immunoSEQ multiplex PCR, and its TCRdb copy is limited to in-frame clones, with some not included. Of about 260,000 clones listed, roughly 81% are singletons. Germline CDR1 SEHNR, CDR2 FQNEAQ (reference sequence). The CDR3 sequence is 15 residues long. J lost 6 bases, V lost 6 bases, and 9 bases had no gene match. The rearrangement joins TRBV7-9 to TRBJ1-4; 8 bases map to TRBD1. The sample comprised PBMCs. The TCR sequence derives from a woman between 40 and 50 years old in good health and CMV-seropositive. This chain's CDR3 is CASSLRQGLHEKLFF. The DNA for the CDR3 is TGTGCCAGCAGTTTGAGACAGGGGCTTCATGAAAAACTGTTTTTT.